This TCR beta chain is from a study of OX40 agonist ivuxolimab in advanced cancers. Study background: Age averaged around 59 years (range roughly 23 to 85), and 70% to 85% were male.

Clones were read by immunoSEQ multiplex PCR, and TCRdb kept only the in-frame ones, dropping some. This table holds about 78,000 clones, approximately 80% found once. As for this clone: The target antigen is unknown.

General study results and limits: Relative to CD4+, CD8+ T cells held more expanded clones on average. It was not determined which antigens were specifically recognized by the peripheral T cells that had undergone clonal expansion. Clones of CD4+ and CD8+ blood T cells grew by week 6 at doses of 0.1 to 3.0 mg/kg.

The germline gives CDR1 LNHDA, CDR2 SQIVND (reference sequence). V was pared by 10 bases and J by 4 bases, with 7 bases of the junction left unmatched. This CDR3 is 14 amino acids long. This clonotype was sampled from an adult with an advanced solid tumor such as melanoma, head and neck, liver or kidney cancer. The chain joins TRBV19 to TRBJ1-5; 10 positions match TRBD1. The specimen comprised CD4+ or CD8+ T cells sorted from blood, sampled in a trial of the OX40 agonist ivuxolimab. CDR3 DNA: TGTGCCACGAAGGGACAGGGGCTTAATCAGCCCCAGCATTTT. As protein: CATKGQGLNQPQHF.